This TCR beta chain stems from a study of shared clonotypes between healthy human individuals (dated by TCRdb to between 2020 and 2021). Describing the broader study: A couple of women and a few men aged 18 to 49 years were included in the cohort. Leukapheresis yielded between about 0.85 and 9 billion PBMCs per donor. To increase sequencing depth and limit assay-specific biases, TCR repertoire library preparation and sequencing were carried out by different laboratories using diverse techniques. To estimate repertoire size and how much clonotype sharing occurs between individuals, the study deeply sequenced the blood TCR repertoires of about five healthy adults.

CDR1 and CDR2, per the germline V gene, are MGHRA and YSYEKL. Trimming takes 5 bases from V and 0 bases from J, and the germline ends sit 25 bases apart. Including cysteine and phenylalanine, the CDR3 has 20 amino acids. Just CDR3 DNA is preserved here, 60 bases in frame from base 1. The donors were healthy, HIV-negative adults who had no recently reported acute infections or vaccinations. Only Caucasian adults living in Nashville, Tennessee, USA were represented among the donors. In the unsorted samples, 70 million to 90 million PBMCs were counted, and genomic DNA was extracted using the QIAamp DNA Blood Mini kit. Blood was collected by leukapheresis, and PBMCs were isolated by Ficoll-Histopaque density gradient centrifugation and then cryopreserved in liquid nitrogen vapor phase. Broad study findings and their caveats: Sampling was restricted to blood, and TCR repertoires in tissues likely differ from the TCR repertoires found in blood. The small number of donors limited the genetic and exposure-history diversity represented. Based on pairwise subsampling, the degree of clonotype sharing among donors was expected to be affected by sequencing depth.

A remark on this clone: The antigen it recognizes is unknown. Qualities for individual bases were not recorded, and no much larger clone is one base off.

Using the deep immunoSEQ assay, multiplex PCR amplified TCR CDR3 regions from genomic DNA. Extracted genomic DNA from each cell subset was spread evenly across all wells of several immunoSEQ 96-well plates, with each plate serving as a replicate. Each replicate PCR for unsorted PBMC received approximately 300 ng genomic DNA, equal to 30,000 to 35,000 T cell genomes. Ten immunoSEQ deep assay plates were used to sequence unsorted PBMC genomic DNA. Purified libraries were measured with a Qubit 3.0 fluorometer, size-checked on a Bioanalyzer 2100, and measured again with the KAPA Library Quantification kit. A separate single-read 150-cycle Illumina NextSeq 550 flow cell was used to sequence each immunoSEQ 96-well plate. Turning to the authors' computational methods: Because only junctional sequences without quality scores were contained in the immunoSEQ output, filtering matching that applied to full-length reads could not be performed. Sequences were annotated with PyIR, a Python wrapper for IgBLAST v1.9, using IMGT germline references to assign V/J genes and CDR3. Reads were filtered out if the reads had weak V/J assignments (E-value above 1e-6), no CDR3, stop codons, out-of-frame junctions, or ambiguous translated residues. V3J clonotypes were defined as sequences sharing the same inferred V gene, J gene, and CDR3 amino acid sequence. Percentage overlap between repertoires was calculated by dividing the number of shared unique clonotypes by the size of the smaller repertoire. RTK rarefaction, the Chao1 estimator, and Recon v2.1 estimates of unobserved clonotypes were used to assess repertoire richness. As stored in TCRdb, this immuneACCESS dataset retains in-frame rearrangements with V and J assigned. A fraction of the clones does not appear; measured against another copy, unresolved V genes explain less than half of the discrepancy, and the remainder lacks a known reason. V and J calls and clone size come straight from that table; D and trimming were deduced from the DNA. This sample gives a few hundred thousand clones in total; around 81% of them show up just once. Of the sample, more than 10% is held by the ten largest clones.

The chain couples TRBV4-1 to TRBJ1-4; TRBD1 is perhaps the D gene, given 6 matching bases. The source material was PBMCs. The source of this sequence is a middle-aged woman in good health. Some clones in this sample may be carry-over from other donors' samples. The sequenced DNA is TGCGCCAGCAGCTTTCGCCCCCTTCCGACAGGAACATCAACTAATGAAAAACTGTTTTTT. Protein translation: CASSFRPLPTGTSTNEKLFF.